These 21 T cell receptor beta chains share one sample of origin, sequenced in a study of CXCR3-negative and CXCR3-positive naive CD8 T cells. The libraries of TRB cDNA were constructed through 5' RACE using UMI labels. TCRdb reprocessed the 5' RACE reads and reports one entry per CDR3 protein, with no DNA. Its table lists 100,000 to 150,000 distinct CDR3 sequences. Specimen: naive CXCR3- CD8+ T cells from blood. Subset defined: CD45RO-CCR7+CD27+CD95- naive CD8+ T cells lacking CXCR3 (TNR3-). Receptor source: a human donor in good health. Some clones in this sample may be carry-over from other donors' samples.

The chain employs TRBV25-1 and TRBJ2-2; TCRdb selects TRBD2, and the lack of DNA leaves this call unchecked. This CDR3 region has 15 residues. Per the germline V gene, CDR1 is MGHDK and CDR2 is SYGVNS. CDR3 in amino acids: CASSEPRGYTGELFF.

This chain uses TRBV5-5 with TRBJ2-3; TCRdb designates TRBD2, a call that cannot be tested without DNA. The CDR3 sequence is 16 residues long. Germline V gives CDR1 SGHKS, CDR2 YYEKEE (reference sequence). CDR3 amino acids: CASSPTVAGNTDTQYF.

CDR3 protein: CASSSELSTGAFF. The chain employs TRBV13 and TRBJ1-1. The CDR3 consists of 13 residues. The germline V gene has CDR1 PRHDT and CDR2 FYEKMQ (reference sequence).

This CDR3 reads CATTSGLGYNEQFF. The chain employs TRBV6-6 and TRBJ2-1. Looked up from germline, CDR1 is MNHNY and CDR2 is SVGAGI (reference sequence). This CDR3 region has 14 residues.

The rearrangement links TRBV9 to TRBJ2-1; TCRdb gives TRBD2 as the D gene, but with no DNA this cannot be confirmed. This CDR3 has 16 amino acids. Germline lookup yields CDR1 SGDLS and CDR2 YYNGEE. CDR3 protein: CASSVLVAGPVNEQFF.

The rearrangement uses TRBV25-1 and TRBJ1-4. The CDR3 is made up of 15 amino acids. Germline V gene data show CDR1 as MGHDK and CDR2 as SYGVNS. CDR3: CASSEYQDPDEELFF.

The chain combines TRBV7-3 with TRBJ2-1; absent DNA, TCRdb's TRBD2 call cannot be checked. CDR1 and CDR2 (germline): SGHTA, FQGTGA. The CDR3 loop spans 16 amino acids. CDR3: CASSPAEGLAANEQFF.

CDR3 protein: CASSWTGGLKRRRMPRTNSEQYF. The V and J genes are TRBV5-1 and TRBJ2-7; the TCRdb call, TRBD1, lacks DNA for checking. CDR3 length equals 23 residues. Germline lookup yields CDR1 SGHRS and CDR2 YFSETQ.

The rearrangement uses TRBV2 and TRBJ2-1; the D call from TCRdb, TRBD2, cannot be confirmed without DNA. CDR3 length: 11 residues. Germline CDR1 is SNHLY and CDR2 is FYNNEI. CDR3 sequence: CASSPTSVEFF.

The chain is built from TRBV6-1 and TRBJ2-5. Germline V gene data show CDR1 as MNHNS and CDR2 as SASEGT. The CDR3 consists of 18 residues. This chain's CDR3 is CASSEAPTPRQDQETQYF.

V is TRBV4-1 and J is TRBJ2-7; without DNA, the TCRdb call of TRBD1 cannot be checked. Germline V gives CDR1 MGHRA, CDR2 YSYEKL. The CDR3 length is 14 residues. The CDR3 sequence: CASSPRGQTIEQYF.

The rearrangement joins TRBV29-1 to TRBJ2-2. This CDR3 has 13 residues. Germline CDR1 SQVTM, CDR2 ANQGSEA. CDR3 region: CSVDAAPTGELFF.

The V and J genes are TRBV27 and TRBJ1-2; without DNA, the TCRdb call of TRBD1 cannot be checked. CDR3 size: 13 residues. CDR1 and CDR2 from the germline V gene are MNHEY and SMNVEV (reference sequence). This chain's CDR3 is CVSSSQGGYGYTF.

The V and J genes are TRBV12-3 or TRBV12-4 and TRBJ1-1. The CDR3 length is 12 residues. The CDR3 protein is CASRIENTEAFF.

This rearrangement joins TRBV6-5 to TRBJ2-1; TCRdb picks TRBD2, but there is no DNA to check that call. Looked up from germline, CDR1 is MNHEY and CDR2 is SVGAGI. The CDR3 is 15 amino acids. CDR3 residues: CASSPLSGTYNEQFF.

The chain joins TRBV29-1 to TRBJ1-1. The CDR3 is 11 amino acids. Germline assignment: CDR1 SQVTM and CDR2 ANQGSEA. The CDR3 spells CSVSVVTEAFF.

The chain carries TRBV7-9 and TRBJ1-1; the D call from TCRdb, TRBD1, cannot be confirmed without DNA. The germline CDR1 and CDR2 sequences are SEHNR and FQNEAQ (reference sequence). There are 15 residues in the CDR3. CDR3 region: CASSLVGQGWTEAFF.

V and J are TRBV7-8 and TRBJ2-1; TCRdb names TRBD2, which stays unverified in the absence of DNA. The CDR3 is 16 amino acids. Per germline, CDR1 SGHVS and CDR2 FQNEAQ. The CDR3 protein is CASSPRTSVDDNEQFF. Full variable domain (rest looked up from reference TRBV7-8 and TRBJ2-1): GAGVSQSPRYKVAKRGQDVALRCDPISGHVSLFWYQQALGQGPEFLTYFQNEAQLDKSGLPSDRFFAERPEGSVSTLKIQRTQQEDSAVYLCASSPRTSVDDNEQFFGPGTRLTVL.

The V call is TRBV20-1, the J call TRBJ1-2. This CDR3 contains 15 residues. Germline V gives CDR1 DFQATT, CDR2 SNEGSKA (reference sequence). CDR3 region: CSARDLTAGSYGYTF.

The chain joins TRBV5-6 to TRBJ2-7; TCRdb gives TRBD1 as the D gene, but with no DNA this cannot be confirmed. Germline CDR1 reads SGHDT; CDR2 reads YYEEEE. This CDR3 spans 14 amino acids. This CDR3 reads CASSEDRKIYEQYF.

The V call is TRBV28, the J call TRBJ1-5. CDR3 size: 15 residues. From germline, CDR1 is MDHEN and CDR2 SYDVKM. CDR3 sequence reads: CASSLILTSNQPQHF.